The 3 T cell receptor beta chains below all came from one sample that was sequenced in a study of radiotherapy plus CTLA-4 blockade in lung cancer. Generated by immunoSEQ multiplex PCR, the TCRdb table keeps only in-frame clones and is missing some. There are about 88,000 clones in the sample; around 72% occur only once, and about 14% lies in the top ten. This sample comprised peripheral blood, obtained from a patient treated with radiotherapy plus ipilimumab. These receptors were collected from a human donor with non-small cell lung cancer that progressed on radiotherapy plus ipilimumab.

The rearrangement links TRBV28 to TRBJ1-2; 9 bases are a match to TRBD1. The CDR3 totals 13 residues. Germline V gives CDR1 MDHEN, CDR2 SYDVKM. V lost 7 bases to trimming and J lost 8 bases; unmatched junction nucleotides: 8. The CDR3 region is CASTADRGGGYTF. The CDR3 nucleotides are TGTGCCAGCACCGCGGACAGGGGTGGGGGCTACACCTTC.

The gene calls are TRBV29-1 and TRBJ2-6; a possible D gene is TRBD2 (6 bases). CDR1 and CDR2 from the germline V gene are SQVTM and ANQGSEA. V lost 2 bases, J lost 0 bases, and 14 bases lay in between. CDR3 size: 17 residues. CDR3 region: CSVEWDSLSSGANVLTF. The CDR3 DNA sequence: TGCAGCGTTGAATGGGACTCGCTGAGCTCTGGGGCCAACGTCCTGACTTTC.

There are a few counts of this clone. The CDR3 bases are TGCGCCAGCAGCTTGGGGGGTGGGCAGACCACCTACAATGAGCAGTTCTTC. It translates to CASSLGGGQTTYNEQFF. This chain joins TRBV5-1 and TRBJ2-1; D ambiguous. The CDR3 is 17 amino acids. V lost 0 bases and J lost 2, with 15 bases in between. Germline CDR1 is SGHRS and CDR2 is YFSETQ.